The 20 T cell receptor beta chains in this list originate from one sample, sequenced in a study of blood T cells in healthy people across ages. Sample-barcoded 5' priming and a J-beta primer mix drove a second PCR of 7 to 11 cycles. TCRdb re-called the 5' RACE reads through MiXCR, storing one row per CDR3 protein. Counted here are 800,000 or so distinct CDR3 sequences, around 45% occurring once; the ten biggest clones make up roughly 18%. The sample consisted of blood. The receptors were gathered from a man older than 75 in good health.

This clonotype occurred a few times. This chain uses TRBV6-1 with TRBJ1-4, with 12 bases identical to TRBD1. Germline V gene sequence: CDR1 MNHNS, CDR2 SASEGT. V shed 6 bases, J shed 3 bases, and the junction held 8 bases outside the gene matches. The CDR3 length is 17 residues. Here the CDR3 reads CASREGQGARANEKLFF. In nucleotides, the CDR3 is TGTGCCAGCAGGGAGGGACAGGGGGCGCGGGCTAATGAAAAACTGTTTTTT.

This chain uses TRBV7-3 with TRBJ2-3; a weak D match, TRBD1 (5 bases). Per the germline V gene, CDR1 is SGHTA and CDR2 is FQGTGA. V was cut by 8 bases and J by 2 bases, with 11 bases left in between. This CDR3 contains 13 residues. CDR3 in amino acids: CASAWGITDTQYF. CDR3 nucleotide sequence: TGTGCCAGCGCGTGGGGCATCACAGATACGCAGTATTTT. The entire variable domain, with the rest obtained from reference TRBV7-3 and TRBJ2-3, is as follows: GAGVSQTPSNKVTEKGKYVELRCDPISGHTALYWYRQSLGQGPEFLIYFQGTGAADDSGLPNDRFFAVRPEGSVSTLKIQRTERGDSAVYLCASAWGITDTQYFGPGTRLTVL.

The V gene is TRBV9, the J gene TRBJ1-6; D remains ambiguous. Trimming cost V 3 bases and J 6 bases, with 13 bases left between them. CDR1 is SGDLS and CDR2 is YYNGEE in the germline V gene. The CDR3 totals 15 residues. CDR3 loop: CASSEEGTTNSPLHF. The DNA of the CDR3 is TGTGCCAGCAGCGAGGAGGGCACGACTAATTCACCCCTCCACTTT.

The count of this clonotype is one. V is TRBV12-3 or TRBV12-4 and J is TRBJ2-3, with D tentatively TRBD1 (6 bases). The CDR3 runs 17 residues. V was pared by 4 bases and J by 3 bases, with 20 bases between. The CDR3 DNA is TGTGCCAGCAGTTCCCCCCAGAAGAGGGGGATGACAGATACGCAGTATTTT. Translation gives CASSSPQKRGMTDTQYF.

This clonotype was picked up many times. This sequence joins TRBV12-3 or TRBV12-4 and TRBJ2-1, with D possibly being TRBD1 (5 bases). The V end was cut by 6 bases, the J end by 6 bases, with 24 bases between. This CDR3 region has 17 residues. CDR3 nucleotides: TGTGCCAGCAGCGCCCGTTTGGCCAGCAGGGCCCCCAATGAGCAGTTCTTC. As protein: CASSARLASRAPNEQFF.

This clonotype showed up just a few times. The V and J genes are TRBV7-3 and TRBJ2-1; 13 nucleotides align to TRBD2. This CDR3 has 14 residues. The V gene's germline CDR1 is SGHTA and CDR2 FQGTGA. V was pared by 5 bases and J by 9 bases, with 4 bases of the junction left unmatched. Written as DNA, the CDR3 is TGTGCCAGCAGCACTAGCGGGAGGGCAGTTGAGCAGTTCTTC. This sequence encodes CASSTSGRAVEQFF.

The genes are TRBV20-1 and TRBJ2-2; a possible D gene is TRBD1 (5 bases). Germline V gene lookup returns CDR1 DFQATT and CDR2 SNEGSKA (reference sequence). The V end lost 4 bases, the J end lost 4 bases, and 10 bases lay between the germline ends. This CDR3 comprises 13 residues. CDR3 loop: CSATDSRTGELFF. The CDR3 DNA follows: TGCAGTGCTACAGACAGTCGCACCGGGGAGCTGTTTTTT.

This clonotype was observed a handful of times. V usage is TRBV12-5 and J usage is TRBJ2-7; D uncertain. Germline V gene lookup returns CDR1 LGHNT and CDR2 FRNRAP. V lost 2 bases to trimming and J lost 4 bases, with 9 bases between them. This CDR3 has 13 amino acids. In DNA, the CDR3 is TGTGCTAGTGGTTTGCCCCCTGAGTACGAGCAGTACTTC. Translating gives CASGLPPEYEQYF. The variable domain in full, with the rest retrieved from reference TRBV12-5 and TRBJ2-7, is DARVTQTPRHKVTEMGQEVTMRCQPILGHNTVFWYRQTMMQGLELLAYFRNRAPLDDSGMPKDRFSAEMPDATLATLKIQPSEPRDSAVYFCASGLPPEYEQYFGPGTRLTVT.

The sample holds a few counts of this clonotype. The chain links TRBV24-1 to TRBJ2-1; 9 positions agree with TRBD2. This CDR3 contains 15 residues. Germline assignment: CDR1 KGHDR and CDR2 SFDVKD. Germline trimming cut 0 bases from V and 7 bases from J; bases unmatched to any gene: 3. The DNA for the CDR3 is TGTGCCACCAGTGATTTGGGACTAGCGACTAATGAGCAGTTCTTC. It yields the protein CATSDLGLATNEQFF.

Points on this clonotype: One junction end does not reproduce the germline sequence, and a read error may be involved. The chain employs TRBV11-3 and TRBJ1-6; TRBD1 is a possible D gene (6 bases). Germline CDR1 reads SGHNT; CDR2 reads YENEEA. The CDR3 covers 13 residues. DNA for the CDR3: TGTGCCAGCAGCTTATCGACAGGATCACCCCCCCACTTT. Translated: CASSLSTGSPPHF. The full variable domain, completed using reference TRBV11-3 and TRBJ1-6, is EAGVVQSPRYKIIEKKQPVAFWCNPISGHNTLYWYLQNLGQGPELLIRYENEEAVDDSQLPKDRFSAERLKGVDSTLKIQPAELGDSAVYLCASSLSTGSPPHFGNGTRLTVT.

The rearrangement uses TRBV7-2 and TRBJ1-5; D is unclear. The ends were cut back, 1 base at V and 6 bases at J, with 7 bases in the middle. Germline values: CDR1 SGHTA, CDR2 FQGNSA. The CDR3 has 13 amino acids. The CDR3 loop is CASSLDSGQPQHF. The CDR3 region has the DNA TGTGCCAGCAGCTTAGACTCAGGTCAGCCCCAGCATTTT. Looking up the rest from reference TRBV7-2 and TRBJ1-5 gives the full variable domain: GAGVSQSPSNKVTEKGKDVELRCDPISGHTALYWYRQSLGQGLEFLIYFQGNSAPDKSGLPSDRFSAERTGGSVSTLTIQRTQQEDSAVYLCASSLDSGQPQHFGDGTRLSIL.

This clonotype appeared a few times. The chain carries TRBV5-1 and TRBJ1-4; D is ambiguous. The germline V and J ends were trimmed by 0 bases and 11 bases, with 11 bases remaining between them. CDR3 length: 13 residues. Germline V gene lookup returns CDR1 SGHRS and CDR2 YFSETQ. CDR3 sequence reads: CASSLVSGSKLFF. Here the CDR3 DNA reads TGCGCCAGCAGCTTGGTATCGGGGTCTAAACTGTTTTTT.

The CDR3 bases are TGTGCCAGCAGCGACAGGACAGGTGACACTGAAGCTTTCTTT. Its protein product is CASSDRTGDTEAFF. The genes are TRBV21-1 and TRBJ1-1; TRBD1, the table's D call, was not compared with the DNA. TRBV21-1 is assigned pseudogene status. The CDR3 is made up of 14 amino acids.

The chain is built from TRBV25-1 and TRBJ1-2; no definite D call. Germline V gene data show CDR1 as MGHDK and CDR2 as SYGVNS. CDR3 length equals 14 residues. Deletions cut 6 bases from V and 2 bases from J, with 13 bases between. CDR3 region: CASRAPPPNYGYTF. The DNA for the CDR3 is TGTGCCAGCAGGGCCCCACCCCCCAACTATGGCTACACCTTC.

The chain couples TRBV18 to TRBJ1-6; D gene unclear. The CDR3 length is 14 residues. Trimming shortened V by 1 base and J by 10 bases, and 11 bases separated the two germline ends. Germline CDR1 and CDR2: KGHSH and LQKENI. The CDR3 DNA sequence: TGTGCCAGCTCACCACGGGGAGTAGGATCACCCCTCCACTTT. Translation: CASSPRGVGSPLHF.

This clonotype was counted between two and nine times. The junction does not match germline at one end; this may be a read error. The chain is built from TRBV12-3 or TRBV12-4 and TRBJ2-1; TRBD2 might be the D (6 bases). The CDR3 is 14 amino acids. The CDR3: CASSVASAHNEQFF. Written as DNA, the CDR3 is TGTGCCAGCAGTGTAGCTAGCGCCCACAATGAGCAGTTCTTC.

This clonotype has at least ten counts. With a much larger clone just one base away, this may be a read error. V gene TRBV20-1 combines with J gene TRBJ2-5; perhaps TRBD2 as D (6 bases). CDR1 and CDR2 (germline): DFQATT, SNEGSKA (reference sequence). V lost 6 bases to trimming and J lost 11 bases, with 22 bases between them. CDR3 size: 13 residues. The CDR3 here is CSAVVTGEGEQYF. DNA of the CDR3: TGCAGTGCCGTTGTCACGGGAGAGGGTGAGCAGTACTTC.

This clonotype was detected only a few times. The chain is built from TRBV7-2 and TRBJ1-5; 7 positions match TRBD1. The germline CDR1 and CDR2 sequences are SGHTA and FQGNSA. This CDR3 region has 14 residues. V gave up 6 bases and J gave up 4 bases; unmatched junction bases: 6. CDR3 sequence: CASRATGLNQPQHF. Written as DNA, the CDR3 is TGTGCCAGCAGAGCGACAGGGTTGAATCAGCCCCAGCATTTT.

As to this clonotype: A clone one base away is much larger, so this may be a read error. The gene calls are TRBV20-1 and TRBJ2-7; 8 bases line up with TRBD1. CDR3 length: 13 amino acids. Germline V gives CDR1 DFQATT, CDR2 SNEGSKA (reference sequence). V shed 5 bases and J 7 bases; nucleotides not matched to a gene: 10. CDR3 DNA sequence: TGCAGTGCTCCGGACAGGGCCTACAATGAGCAGTACTTC. Its translation is CSAPDRAYNEQYF.

This chain links TRBV29-1 with TRBJ1-2; maybe TRBD1 (6 bases). The CDR3 has 12 amino acids. V was clipped by 4 bases and J by 4 bases, with 10 bases between them. Germline lookup yields CDR1 SQVTM and CDR2 ANQGSEA. In DNA, the CDR3 is TGCAGCGTTGGGGGGGGCAGCTATGGCTACACCTTC. Translation: CSVGGGSYGYTF.